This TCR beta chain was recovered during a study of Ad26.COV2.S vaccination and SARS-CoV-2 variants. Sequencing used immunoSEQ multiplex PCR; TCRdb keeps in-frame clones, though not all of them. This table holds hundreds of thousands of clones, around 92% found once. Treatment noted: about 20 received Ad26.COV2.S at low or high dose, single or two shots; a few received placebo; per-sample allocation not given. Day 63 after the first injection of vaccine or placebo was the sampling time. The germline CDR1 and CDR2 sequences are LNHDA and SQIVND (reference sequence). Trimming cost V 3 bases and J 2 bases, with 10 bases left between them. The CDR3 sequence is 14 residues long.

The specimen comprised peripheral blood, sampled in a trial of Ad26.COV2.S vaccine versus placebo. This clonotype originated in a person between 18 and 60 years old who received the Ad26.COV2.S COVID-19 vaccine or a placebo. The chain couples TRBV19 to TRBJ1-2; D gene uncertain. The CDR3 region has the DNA TGTGCCAGTAGTATTGGGGTTTTCAACTATGGCTACACCTTC. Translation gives CASSIGVFNYGYTF.